The clone carrying this T cell receptor (beta chain) was observed a single time. The entry originates in a study of blood T cell repertoires in COVID-19. Study-level background: Acute and convalescent COVID-19 specimens originated in the United States, Italy and Spain. In each case, the material was cDNA or gDNA derived from T cells, B-cell-depleted T cells, or PBMCs.

V was trimmed by 2 bases and J by 5 bases, leaving 12 bases between them. Germline lookup yields CDR1 MNHGY and CDR2 SAAAGT. The length of the CDR3 is 14 residues. Under the authors' procedure: Estimation of nucleated cell counts was performed using reference gene primer amplification. This table comes from immunoSEQ multiplex PCR, and its TCRdb copy is limited to in-frame clones, with some not included. That table supplies the V and J calls and clone size; D and trimming were determined from the DNA. The sample has over 150,000 clones, under 95% seen once. The TCR comes from a man aged 50-60 years with acute or convalescent COVID-19. The sequenced sample was peripheral blood. This chain connects TRBV6-8 to TRBJ2-5; the D gene is possibly TRBD2 (7 bases). CDR3 DNA sequence: TGTGCCAGCAGTTACCCGCGGGGGCCGGAGACCCAGTACTTC. Its translation is CASSYPRGPETQYF.